The 9 T cell receptor beta chains listed next were all sequenced from one sample in a study of T-cell reconstitution after alpha-beta-depleted transplantation in children. TCRbeta library preparation incorporated unique molecular identifiers. MiXCR was run by TCRdb on the PCR reads, yielding one entry per CDR3 protein. The table lists 80,000 to 95,000 distinct CDR3 sequences, roughly 8% of them singletons, with 5.5% to 8.5% in the top ten. This specimen was PBMCs from the stem cell graft donor, taken from the stem cell graft. Source of these receptors: a human donor who donated a stem cell graft to a child with congenital amegakaryocytic thrombocytopenia.

This clonotype has a count of ten or more. V usage is TRBV20-1 and J usage is TRBJ1-1, with TRBD1 matching over 8 bases. From germline, CDR1 is DFQATT and CDR2 SNEGSKA (reference sequence). This CDR3 is built from 13 residues. J was trimmed by 5 bases and V by 5 bases; bases with no gene match: 7. This chain's CDR3 is CSAHRGDATEAFF. The DNA of the CDR3 is TGCAGTGCTCACAGGGGGGACGCTACTGAAGCTTTCTTT.

This clonotype has at least ten counts. The V call is TRBV3-1, the J call TRBJ1-4; D is unresolved. CDR3 length: 14 amino acids. Trimming pared 0 bases from V and 2 bases from J, leaving 4 bases between. Germline V gene data show CDR1 as LGHDT and CDR2 as YNNKEL (reference sequence). CDR3 loop: CASSQEGTNEKLFF. The CDR3 nucleotides read TGTGCCAGCAGCCAAGAGGGTACTAATGAAAAACTGTTTTTT.

Here the CDR3 reads CASSYVPRLTSYNEQFF. DNA of the CDR3: TGTGCCAGCAGTTACGTCCCCAGGTTAACCTCCTACAATGAGCAGTTCTTC. The genes are TRBV6-5 and TRBJ2-1; D is undetermined. CDR3 length: 17 residues. The V end was cut by 2 bases, the J end by 0 bases, with 14 bases between. The germline gives CDR1 MNHEY, CDR2 SVGAGI.

This clonotype showed up many times. The chain employs TRBV6-5 and TRBJ2-1; TRBD2 matches 8 bases. CDR1 and CDR2 (germline): MNHEY, SVGAGI. The V gene end was trimmed by 6 bases and the J gene end by 2 bases; junction bases not matched to a gene: 15. The CDR3 spans 18 residues. CDR3 coding DNA: TGTGCCAGCAGCTCCCTGATTGACGGGGGGGGGCCCTACAATGAGCAGTTCTTC. Its translation is CASSSLIDGGGPYNEQFF.

This clonotype was counted ten times or more. The J gene is TRBJ2-2, the V gene TRBV5-1; D is perhaps TRBD1 (7 bases). The V gene's germline CDR1 is SGHRS and CDR2 YFSETQ. This CDR3 is 15 amino acids long. V was cut by 3 bases and J by 5 bases, with 14 bases left in between. The CDR3 nucleotides read TGCGCCAGCAGCTCCACTAGCAGGGGGACCGGGGAGCTGTTTTTT. Translating gives CASSSTSRGTGELFF. Variable domain in full (rest from reference TRBV5-1 and TRBJ2-2): KAGVTQTPRYLIKTRGQQVTLSCSPISGHRSVSWYQQTPGQGLQFLFEYFSETQRNKGNFPGRFSGRQFSNSRSEMNVSTLELGDSALYLCASSSTSRGTGELFFGEGSRLTVL.

This clonotype was detected many times. V and J are TRBV21-1 and TRBJ2-2. TRBV21-1 is described as a pseudogene. The CDR3 runs 17 residues. For the CDR3, the DNA is TGTGCCAGCAGCAAAGCGATAGCTAGCGGGCACACCGGGGAGCTGTTTTTT. Translated, it gives CASSKAIASGHTGELFF.

The table lists this clonotype with many counts. The chain has TRBV28 and TRBJ1-2; TRBD1 aligns across 11 bases. The CDR3 extends over 17 amino acids. Germline V gives CDR1 MDHEN, CDR2 SYDVKM. The trim removed 2 bases at V and 4 bases at J, leaving 9 bases unmatched. Here the CDR3 reads CASSLKSGTGGSYGYTF. CDR3 bases: TGTGCCAGCAGTTTAAAATCAGGGACAGGGGGAAGCTATGGCTACACCTTC.

The table lists this clonotype with many counts. The V and J genes are TRBV20-1 and TRBJ1-1; D remains unclear. Trimming left V 0 bases short and J 1 base short, with 6 bases between. This CDR3 has 13 residues. The germline gives CDR1 DFQATT, CDR2 SNEGSKA (reference sequence). The CDR3 loop is CSARDSRNTEAFF. Written as DNA, the CDR3 is TGCAGTGCTAGAGACAGTCGGAACACTGAAGCTTTCTTT.

This clonotype was counted ten times or more. The chain is built from TRBV12-3 or TRBV12-4 and TRBJ2-1; TRBD2 matches 10 bases. Trimming at V came to 6 bases and at J to 3 bases, leaving 8 bases not matched to a gene. The CDR3 extends over 16 amino acids. CDR3 sequence reads: CASSRTGTSDYNEQFF. The CDR3 nucleotides are TGTGCCAGCAGCCGAACTGGGACTAGCGACTACAATGAGCAGTTCTTC.